This record covers a single T cell receptor (beta chain). The record originates from a study of immune cell composition in non-small cell lung cancer. Normal lung was taken at the farthest possible site, at least 3 cm from tumour. Frozen unsorted single-cell suspensions supplied the genomic DNA. TCRdb's table, derived via immunoSEQ multiplex PCR, lists solely in-frame clones and lacks some. This table has 7,200 or so clones, roughly two thirds appearing once. Source material: non-adjacent lung tissue. This sequence originates from a human donor with non-small cell lung cancer.

Written as DNA, the CDR3 is TGTGCCAGCAGTTTATCGCGGGCGGCGGGCGGGGGGGAGCTGTTTTTT. Encoded protein: CASSLSRAAGGGELFF. The chain employs TRBV27 and TRBJ2-2, with TRBD2 as a possible D gene (5 bases). Germline CDR1 reads MNHEY; CDR2 reads SMNVEV (reference sequence). V lost 0 bases to trimming and J lost 8 bases, with 16 bases between them. The CDR3 consists of 16 residues.